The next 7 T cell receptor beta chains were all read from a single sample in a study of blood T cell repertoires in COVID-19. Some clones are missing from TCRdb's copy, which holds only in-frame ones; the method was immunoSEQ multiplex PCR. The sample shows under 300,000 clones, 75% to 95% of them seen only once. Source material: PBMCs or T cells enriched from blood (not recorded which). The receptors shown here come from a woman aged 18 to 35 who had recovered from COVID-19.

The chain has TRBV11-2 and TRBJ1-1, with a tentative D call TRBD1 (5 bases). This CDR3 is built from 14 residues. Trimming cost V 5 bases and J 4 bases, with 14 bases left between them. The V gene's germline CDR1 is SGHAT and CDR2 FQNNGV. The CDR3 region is CASSNLRGVTEAFF. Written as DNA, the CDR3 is TGTGCCAGCAGCAACCTAAGGGGTGTCACTGAAGCTTTCTTT.

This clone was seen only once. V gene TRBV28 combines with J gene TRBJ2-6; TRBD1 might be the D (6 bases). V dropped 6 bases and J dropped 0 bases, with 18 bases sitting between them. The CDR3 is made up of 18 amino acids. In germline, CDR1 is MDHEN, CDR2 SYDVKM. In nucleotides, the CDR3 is TGTGCCAGCAGCGTACAGGGAGAGGCAATCTCTGGGGCCAACGTCCTGACTTTC. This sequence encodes CASSVQGEAISGANVLTF.

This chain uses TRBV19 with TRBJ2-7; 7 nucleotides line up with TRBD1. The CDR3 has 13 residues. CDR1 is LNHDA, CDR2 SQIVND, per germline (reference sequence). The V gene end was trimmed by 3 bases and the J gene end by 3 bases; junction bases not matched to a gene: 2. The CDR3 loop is CASSIGDSYEQYF. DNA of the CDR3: TGTGCCAGTAGTATCGGGGACAGCTACGAGCAGTACTTC.

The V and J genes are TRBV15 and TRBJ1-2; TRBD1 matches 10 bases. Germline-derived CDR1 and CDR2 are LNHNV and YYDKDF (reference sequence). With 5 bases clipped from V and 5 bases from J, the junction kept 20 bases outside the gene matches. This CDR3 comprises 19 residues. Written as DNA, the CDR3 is TGTGCCACCAGCTCCGCGAGGAGGTACAGACAGGGGGCAGGGTATGGCTACACCTTC. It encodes CATSSARRYRQGAGYGYTF.

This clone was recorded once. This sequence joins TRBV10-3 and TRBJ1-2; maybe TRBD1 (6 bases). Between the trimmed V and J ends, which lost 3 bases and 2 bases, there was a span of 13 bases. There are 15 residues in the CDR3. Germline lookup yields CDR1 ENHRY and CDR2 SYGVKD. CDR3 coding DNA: TGTGCCATCAGTGACCCGCCAGGGGCAAACTATGGCTACACCTTC. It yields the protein CAISDPPGANYGYTF.

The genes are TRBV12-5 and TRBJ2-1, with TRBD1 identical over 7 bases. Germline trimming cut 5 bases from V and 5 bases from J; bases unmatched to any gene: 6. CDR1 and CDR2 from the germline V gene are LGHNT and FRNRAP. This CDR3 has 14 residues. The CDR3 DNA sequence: TGTGCTAGTGGTCCAAGACAGGGCAACAATGAGCAGTTCTTC. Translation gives CASGPRQGNNEQFF.

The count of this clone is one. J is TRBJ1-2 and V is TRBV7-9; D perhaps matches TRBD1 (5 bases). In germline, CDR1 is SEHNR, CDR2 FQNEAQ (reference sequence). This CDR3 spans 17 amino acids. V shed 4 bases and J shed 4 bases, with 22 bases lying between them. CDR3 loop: CASSSWRLTGDSYGYTF. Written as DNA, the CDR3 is TGTGCCAGCAGCTCCTGGCGTTTGACCGGGGACTCCTATGGCTACACCTTC.